The text below deals with one TCR beta chain. This clone was observed a handful of times. It has no known antigen specificity. This is a murine receptor, so its gene nomenclature and germline sequences are mouse based. The read ends 4 residues early relative to the CDR3; the germline J gene fills the gap. The library was produced with the immunoSEQ multiplex PCR assay. RNA was extracted from all samples and reverse transcribed into cDNA, which served as template for TCR sequencing. First-strand cDNA was synthesized using SuperScript III with a 2:1 mix of oligo-dT and random hexamers. Amplification bias was assessed with a synthetic immune receptor repertoire, and residual bias was removed computationally. Sequencing of the libraries was done on Illumina HiSeq with 60 bp reads that cover the CDR3, reading from J toward V. In the paper's pipeline: Raw reads were preprocessed to remove errors, and CDR3 was defined according to IMGT conventions as the region from the conserved cysteine to phenylalanine. Clonality was calculated as 1 minus Shannon entropy normalized by log2 of the number of productive unique TCRs. Whether each scalp clone was CD4 or CD8 was inferred by checking scalp TCRbeta sequences against the CD4 and CD8 repertoires from sorted blood. As stored in TCRdb, this immuneACCESS dataset retains in-frame rearrangements with V and J assigned. A fraction of the clones does not appear; measured against another copy, unresolved V genes explain less than half of the discrepancy, and the remainder lacks a known reason. V and J calls plus clone size are reproduced from that table; the DNA served to infer D and trimming. For this sample the table reports approximately 280,000 clones, with no clone seen just once. Of the sample, 1.2% falls within the top ten clones.

Pooled mouse cutaneous lymph node cells were stained for CD4, CD8alpha, NKG2D, NKG2ACE and other markers and were then sorted on a BD Influx. Relative to germline, V is missing 7 bases and J is missing 4 bases, with 1 base of the junction outside any gene match. The germline V gene supplies CDR1 LGHNA and CDR2 YSYQKL. The CDR3, cysteine through phenylalanine, is 12 amino acids long. The DNA shown is the part of the CDR3 that was read: 24 bases, in frame from base 1. The entry originates in a study of CD8+ T cells in alopecia areata (dated by TCRdb to 2017 to 2018). Regarding the complete study: Skin from C3H/HeJ donors aged about 6-12 months with spontaneous alopecia was grafted onto female C3H/HeJ recipients aged roughly 6-11 weeks. Scalp clonality was compared among normal scalp (n=4), patchy alopecia areata scalp (n=8), and alopecia totalis/universalis scalp (n=8). TCRbeta CDR3 regions were amplified by immunoSEQ multiplex PCR using 35 Vbeta forward and 13 Jbeta reverse primers. Scalp tissue and sorted CD4+ and CD8+ peripheral blood T cells from patchy and totalis/universalis alopecia areata patients and from healthy controls were covered by human TCRbeta sequencing. RNA came from the PAXgene miRNA kit for fixed scalp, the miRNeasy kit for PBMCs, and the RNeasy kit for mouse skin. To study T cell clonal expansion in alopecia areata, the researchers applied high-throughput TCRbeta sequencing to both the C3H/HeJ mouse model and human patients.

Study-level results and caveats: Compared with normal scalp, lesional scalp, particularly in alopecia totalis/universalis, had higher clonality and more expanded CD8+ clones, which suggests antigenic drive. Unlike mouse skin, which is dominated by gammadelta T cells, normal human skin has resident alphabeta T cells that are also sequenced, and this complicates analysis of the scalp TCR repertoire. TCR sequences shared between patients were less clear than in mice, possibly partly because of HLA diversity in the patient population.

The origin of this receptor is a C3H/HeJ mouse with alopecia areata. The MHC haplotype that this mouse strain carries is H2-k. The specimen was CD4+ T cells sorted from a lymph node. The chain uses TRBV2 and TRBJ2-1; the junction holds 7 bases that match TRBD1. The CDR3 region has the sequence CASKQGYAEQFF. Incomplete CDR3 DNA: TGTGCCAGCAAACAGGGGTATGCT.